This T cell receptor (beta chain) was documented in a study of cytomegalovirus exposure and HLA in healthy donors. Overall study context: Earlier findings included 117 million unique TCR beta sequences obtained from 170 million or so T cells.

The PCR ran on 60 Vbeta and 13 Jbeta primers. Produced via immunoSEQ multiplex PCR; TCRdb's table is partial and in-frame only. Of some 150,000 clones in the sample, approximately 9% were seen once. Study outcomes and limitations: It is likely that the observed cluster of highly shared sequence variants was a sequencing artifact. High sensitivity and specificity were reportedly achieved when the classifier diagnosed cytomegalovirus status. 150 to 200 TCR beta chains were listed as cytomegalovirus-associated.

The CDR3 totals 14 residues. Germline lookup yields CDR1 SGHRS and CDR2 YFSETQ. Unmatched junction bases numbered 4, after V lost 3 bases and J lost 4 bases. On this clone: What it binds is unknown.

Source material: PBMCs. This receptor was obtained from a male donor in good health and CMV-seronegative. The V gene is TRBV5-1, the J gene TRBJ2-5; TRBD1 agrees at 9 bases. This chain's CDR3 is CASSSQGARETQYF. In DNA, the CDR3 is TGCGCCAGCAGCTCACAGGGGGCCAGAGAGACCCAGTACTTC.